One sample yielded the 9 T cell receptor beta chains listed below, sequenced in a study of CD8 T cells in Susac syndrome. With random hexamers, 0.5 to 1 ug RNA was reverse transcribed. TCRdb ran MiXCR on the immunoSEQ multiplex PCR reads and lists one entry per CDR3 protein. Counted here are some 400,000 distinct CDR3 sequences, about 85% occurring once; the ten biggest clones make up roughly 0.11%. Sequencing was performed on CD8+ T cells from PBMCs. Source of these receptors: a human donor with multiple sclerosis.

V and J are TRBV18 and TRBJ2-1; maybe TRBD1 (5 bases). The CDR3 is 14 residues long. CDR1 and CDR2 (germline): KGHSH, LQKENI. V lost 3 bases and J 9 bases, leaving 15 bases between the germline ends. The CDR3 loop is CASSPDTGPSEQFF. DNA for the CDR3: TGTGCCAGCTCACCGGATACAGGCCCCAGTGAGCAGTTCTTC.

DNA for the CDR3: TGTGCCAGCAGTTTTAGGGGCGGGGTCGGTGAAAAACTGTTTTTT. Protein: CASSFRGGVGEKLFF. The V and J genes are TRBV12-3 or TRBV12-4 and TRBJ1-4; tentatively, D is TRBD1 (5 bases). V was trimmed by 3 bases and J by 7 bases, leaving 15 bases between them. The CDR3 has 15 amino acids.

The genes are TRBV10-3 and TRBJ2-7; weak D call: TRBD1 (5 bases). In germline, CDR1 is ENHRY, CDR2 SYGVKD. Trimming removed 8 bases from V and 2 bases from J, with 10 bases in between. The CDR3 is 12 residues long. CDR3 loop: CAIGMGPYEQYF. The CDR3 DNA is TGTGCCATCGGAATGGGGCCCTACGAGCAGTACTTC.

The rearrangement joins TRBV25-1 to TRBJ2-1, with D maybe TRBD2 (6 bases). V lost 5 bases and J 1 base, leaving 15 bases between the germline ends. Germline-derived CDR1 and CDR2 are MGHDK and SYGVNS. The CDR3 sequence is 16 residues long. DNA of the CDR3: TGTGCCAGCAGTCCCCCGACTAGTCCGTCCTACAATGAGCAGTTCTTC. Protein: CASSPPTSPSYNEQFF. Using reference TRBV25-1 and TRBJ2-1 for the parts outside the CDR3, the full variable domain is EADIYQTPRYLVIGTGKKITLECSQTMGHDKMYWYQQDPGMELHLIHYSYGVNSTEKGDLSSESTVSRIRTEHFPLTLESARPSHTSQYLCASSPPTSPSYNEQFFGPGTRLTVL.

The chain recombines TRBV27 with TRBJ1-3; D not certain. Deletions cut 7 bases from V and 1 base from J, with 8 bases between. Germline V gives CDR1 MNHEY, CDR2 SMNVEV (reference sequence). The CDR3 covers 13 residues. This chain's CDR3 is CASMESSGNTIYF. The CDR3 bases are TGTGCCAGCATGGAATCGTCTGGAAACACCATATATTTT.

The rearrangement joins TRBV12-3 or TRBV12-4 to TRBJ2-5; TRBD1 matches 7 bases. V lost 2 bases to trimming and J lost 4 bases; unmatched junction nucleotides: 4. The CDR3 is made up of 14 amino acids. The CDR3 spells CASSLTGDGETQYF. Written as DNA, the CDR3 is TGTGCCAGCAGTTTAACAGGGGATGGAGAGACCCAGTACTTC.

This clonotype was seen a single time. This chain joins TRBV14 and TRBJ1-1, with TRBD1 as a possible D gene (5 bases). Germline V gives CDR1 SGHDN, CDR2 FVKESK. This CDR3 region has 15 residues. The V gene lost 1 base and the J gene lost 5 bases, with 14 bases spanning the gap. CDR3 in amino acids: CASSQVWVGETEAFF. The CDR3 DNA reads TGTGCCAGCAGCCAAGTGTGGGTGGGGGAAACTGAAGCTTTCTTT.

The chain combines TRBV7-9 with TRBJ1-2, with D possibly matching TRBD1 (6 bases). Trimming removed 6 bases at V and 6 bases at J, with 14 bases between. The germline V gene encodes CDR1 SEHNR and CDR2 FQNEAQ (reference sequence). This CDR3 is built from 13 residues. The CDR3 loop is CASSYDRSNGYTF. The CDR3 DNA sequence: TGTGCCAGCAGTTATGACAGGTCGAATGGCTACACCTTC. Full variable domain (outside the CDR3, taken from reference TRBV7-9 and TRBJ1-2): DTGVSQNPRHKITKRGQNVTFRCDPISEHNRLYWYRQTLGQGPEFLTYFQNEAQLEKSRLLSDRFSAERPKGSFSTLEIQRTEQGDSAMYLCASSYDRSNGYTFGSGTRLTVV.

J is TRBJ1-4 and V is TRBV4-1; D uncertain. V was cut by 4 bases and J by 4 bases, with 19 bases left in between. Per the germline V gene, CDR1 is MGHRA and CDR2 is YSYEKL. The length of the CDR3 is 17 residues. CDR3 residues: CASSPSSIDGLNEKLFF. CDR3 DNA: TGCGCCAGCAGCCCTTCCTCTATCGACGGACTTAATGAAAAACTGTTTTTT.